This T cell receptor beta chain appears in the sequencing data of a study of response to subunit inactivated influenza vaccine. CDR1 is DFQATT and CDR2 is SNEGSKA in the germline V gene (reference sequence). The CDR3 is 16 residues long. Trimming at V came to 0 bases and at J to 5 bases, leaving 10 bases not matched to a gene. TCRdb reprocessed the RT-PCR reads with MiXCR, giving one entry per CDR3 protein. The table includes 500,000 to 700,000 distinct CDR3 sequences, 20% to 25% detected once. The sample also formed part of further work on T cells expressing NK-cell markers. This second study says: The TCR beta cDNA came from 5'RACE template switching with UMIs. Sorted CD3+CD56+NKG2C+, CD3+CD56+NKG2C- and CD3+CD56-NKG2C+ T-cell subsets were beta-chain profiled. The eight sequenced donors comprised seven who were HCMV-seropositive and one who was seronegative. Six donors carried dominant NKG2C+ clonotypes that made up roughly 1.0-7.5% of their CD8+ T cells. HCMV specificity was not established for the expanded NKG2C+ T cell clones.

The sample here was CD4+ T cells sorted from PBMCs, taken 11 to 12 days after vaccination. This chain joins TRBV20-1 and TRBJ2-3; 8 bases align to TRBD2. The source is a man in his fifties who received an inactivated influenza vaccine. CDR3 nucleotide sequence: TGCAGTGCTAGAGACGAGGGCGGGAGGTTTGTAGATACGCAGTATTTT. Amino acids: CSARDEGGRFVDTQYF.